This is a list of T cell receptor beta chains from one sample in a study of blood T cell repertoires in COVID-19. Sequenced by immunoSEQ multiplex PCR; TCRdb stores in-frame clones only, minus some. The table shows around 300,000 clones, with approximately 86% occurring only once. The sample was peripheral blood. Receptors originate from a woman aged 50 to 65 with active or convalescent COVID-19. Each CDR3 is given with its conserved first and last residue.

TRBV6-1	CASSEQIGSGDEQYF
TRBV27	CASSLRLAGGLHNEQFF
TRBV19	CASSSWSKETQYF
TRBV2	CASSVRGPKGGTEAFF
TRBV3-1/TRBV3-2	CASSEGAGGWYEQYF
TRBV5-1	CASSLASGSSTSGNTIYF
TRBV28	CASSLPPGLLALNYGYTF
TRBV6-6	CAIGSAADQRETQYF
TRBV30	CAWNPTGNNQPQHF
TRBV15	CATSIGQGEQETQYF
TRBV5-1	CASSGTQGPLSYEQYF
TRBV18	CASSVDRGEGADTQYF
TRBV5-1	CASSLTRGSYNEQFF
TRBV18	CASSQRFGAATGGSYEQYF
TRBV27	CASSLARQFEAFF
TRBV19	CASKNLLAGVYNEQFF
TRBV10-3	CAISEHLPGTGGEVQYF
TRBV18	CASSPEVPTRNTEAFF
TRBV19	CASSFRWGGQFF
TRBV11-3	CASSLPASYDEQYF
TRBV11-2	CASSLVRTGAGYYNEQFF
TRBV5-4	CASSPRGSGNTIYF